This section outlines one T cell receptor (beta chain) sequence together with its context. Antigen specificity is unknown. The data were taken from a study of T cell responses to AZD1222 COVID-19 vaccine. Study-level results: Repertoires were obtained only post-peak T cell response. Only a handful of people who got AZD1222 tested seropositive at baseline. Among vaccine-associated CD4 TCRs, coverage spanned spike, with dominance at 160-218 and 743-854. The donors showed a predominance of white British ancestry and of females, with possible underestimation of clonal diversity.

CDR1 and CDR2 (germline): MGHDK, SYGVNS. This CDR3 spans 14 amino acids. The V end lost 3 bases, the J end lost 6 bases, and 12 bases lay between the germline ends. Data came from immunoSEQ multiplex PCR; TCRdb stores just in-frame clones and leaves some out. In the table there are around 87,000 clones, 80% to 90% of which are singletons. The starting material was peripheral blood, obtained 28 days after the second AZD1222 dose. The chain combines TRBV25-1 with TRBJ2-4; tentatively, D is TRBD1 (6 bases). This sequence originates from an adult who received the AZD1222 COVID-19 vaccine. CDR3 sequence reads: CASSDVGARNIQYF. The CDR3, as DNA: TGTGCCAGCAGTGACGTGGGGGCTAGAAACATTCAGTACTTC. Combining the CDR3 with reference TRBV25-1 and TRBJ2-4 gives the whole variable domain EADIYQTPRYLVIGTGKKITLECSQTMGHDKMYWYQQDPGMELHLIHYSYGVNSTEKGDLSSESTVSRIRTEHFPLTLESARPSHTSQYLCASSDVGARNIQYFGAGTRLSVL.